The rows below give T cell receptor beta chains drawn from one sample of a study of blood T cell repertoires in COVID-19. The assay was immunoSEQ multiplex PCR, and TCRdb's table has in-frame clones only and misses some. In the table there are some 59,000 clones, approximately 90% of which are singletons. The source material was peripheral blood. All receptors come from a man in his forties or fifties with acute or convalescent COVID-19. CDR3s leave out the opening cysteine and the closing phenylalanine or tryptophan. D genes are given only for firm matches.

TRBJ1-5 TRBV6-5 . ASNNGGPYNQPQH
TRBJ1-2 TRBV5-1 . ASSLNVPTEGYT
TRBJ2-7 TRBV29-1 TRBD2 SVPGLAGYEQY
TRBJ1-1 TRBV27 TRBD1 ASLRAGGHTEAF
TRBJ1-4 TRBV6-5 . ATSVVTTNEKLF
TRBJ2-7 TRBV7-6 TRBD1 ASSHRTGAEQY
TRBJ1-2 TRBV11-2 TRBD1 ASSLDGTAYGYT
TRBJ1-5 TRBV6-4 . ASSERGNQPQH
TRBJ2-7 TRBV4-3 . ASSQDGYEQY
TRBJ2-3 TRBV15 TRBD2 ATSRKTSGRAGTDTQY
TRBJ2-2 TRBV6-5 . ASREGWNTGELF
TRBJ2-6 TRBV19 . ASSILAGANVLT
TRBJ2-3 TRBV5-8 TRBD2 ASSLGVAGGRTDTQY
TRBJ2-7 TRBV2 TRBD2 ASRLQLAGASYEQY
TRBJ1-5 TRBV30 TRBD1 AWSVPGPGTESNQPQH
TRBJ2-5 TRBV5-1 TRBD2 ASSWTAGGPQTQY
TRBJ1-1 TRBV5-1 TRBD1 ASSPHRGMNTEAF
TRBJ2-5 TRBV20-1 TRBD2 SASLAAQETQY
TRBJ1-3 TRBV4-3 . ASSRGVGNTIY
TRBJ1-1 TRBV7-2 TRBD1 ASSPKMRGGNTEAF
TRBJ2-1 TRBV2 TRBD2 ASRLLAGGSNEQF
TRBJ2-7 TRBV6-5 TRBD1 ASSYSDRGNYEQY
TRBJ2-5 TRBV19 . ASSMNAATAQETQY
TRBJ2-3 TRBV24-1 . ATQGTVGEDTQY
TRBJ1-1 TRBV19 . ASSTLPGDAF
TRBJ2-1 TRBV6-4 TRBD2 ASSQTAQREWNEQF
TRBJ2-5 TRBV6-5 TRBD1 ASSRQGFWKTQY
TRBJ2-5 TRBV12-5 TRBD1 ASGLAKGTGGEFRETQY
TRBJ2-7 TRBV27 TRBD2 ASSLSVGGSYEQY
TRBJ2-7 TRBV20-1 . SALQFEGQY